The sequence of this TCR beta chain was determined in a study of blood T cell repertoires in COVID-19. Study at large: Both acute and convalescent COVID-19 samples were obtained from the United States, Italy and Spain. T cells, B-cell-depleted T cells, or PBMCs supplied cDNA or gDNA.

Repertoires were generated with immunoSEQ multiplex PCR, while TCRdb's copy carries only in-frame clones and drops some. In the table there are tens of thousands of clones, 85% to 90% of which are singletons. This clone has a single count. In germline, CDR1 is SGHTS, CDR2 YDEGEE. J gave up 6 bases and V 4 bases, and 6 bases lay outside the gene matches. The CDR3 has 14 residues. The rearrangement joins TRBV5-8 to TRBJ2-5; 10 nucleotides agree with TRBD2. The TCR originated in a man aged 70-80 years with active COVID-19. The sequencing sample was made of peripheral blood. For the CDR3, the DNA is TGTGCCAGCAGCGTGGATAGCGGGAGGAAGACCCAGTACTTC. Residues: CASSVDSGRKTQYF.